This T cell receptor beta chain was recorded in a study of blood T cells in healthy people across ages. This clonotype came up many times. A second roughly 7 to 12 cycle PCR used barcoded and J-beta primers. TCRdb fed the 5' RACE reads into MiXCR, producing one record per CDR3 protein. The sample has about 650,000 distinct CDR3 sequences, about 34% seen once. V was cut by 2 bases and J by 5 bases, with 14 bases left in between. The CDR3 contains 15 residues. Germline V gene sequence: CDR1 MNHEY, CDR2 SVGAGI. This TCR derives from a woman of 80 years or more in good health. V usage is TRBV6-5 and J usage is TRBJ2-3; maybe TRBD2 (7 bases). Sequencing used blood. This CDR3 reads CASSYRGGDKDTQYF. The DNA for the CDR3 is TGTGCCAGCAGTTACAGGGGGGGGGATAAAGATACGCAGTATTTT.